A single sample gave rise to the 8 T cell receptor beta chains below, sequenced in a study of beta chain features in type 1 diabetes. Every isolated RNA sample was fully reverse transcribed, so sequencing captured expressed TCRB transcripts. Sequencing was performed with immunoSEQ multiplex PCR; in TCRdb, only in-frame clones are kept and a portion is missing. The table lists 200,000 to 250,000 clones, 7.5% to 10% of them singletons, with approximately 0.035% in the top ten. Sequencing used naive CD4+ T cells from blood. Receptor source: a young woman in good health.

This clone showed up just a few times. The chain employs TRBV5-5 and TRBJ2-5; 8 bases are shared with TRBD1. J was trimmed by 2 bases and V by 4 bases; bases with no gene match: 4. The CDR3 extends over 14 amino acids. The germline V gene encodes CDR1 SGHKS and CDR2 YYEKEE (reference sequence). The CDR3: CASSTTGVQETQYF. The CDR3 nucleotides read TGTGCCAGCAGCACGACAGGGGTGCAAGAGACCCAGTACTTC. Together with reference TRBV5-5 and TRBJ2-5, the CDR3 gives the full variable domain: DAGVTQSPTHLIKTRGQQVTLRCSPISGHKSVSWYQQVLGQGPQFIFQYYEKEERGRGNFPDRFSARQFPNYSSELNVNALLLGDSALYLCASSTTGVQETQYFGPGTRLLVL.

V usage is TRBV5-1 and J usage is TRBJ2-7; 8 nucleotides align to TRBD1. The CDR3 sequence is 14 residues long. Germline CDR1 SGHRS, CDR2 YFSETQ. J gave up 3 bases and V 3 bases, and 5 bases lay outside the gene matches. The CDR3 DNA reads TGCGCCAGCAGCTCCACCGGGACAGGCTACGAGCAGTACTTC. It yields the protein CASSSTGTGYEQYF.

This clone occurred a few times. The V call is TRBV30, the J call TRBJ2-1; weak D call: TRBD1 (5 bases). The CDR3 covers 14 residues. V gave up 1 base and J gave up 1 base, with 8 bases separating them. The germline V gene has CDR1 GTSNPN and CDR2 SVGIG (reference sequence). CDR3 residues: CAWSADSSYNEQFF. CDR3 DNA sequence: TGTGCCTGGAGTGCCGACAGTTCCTACAATGAGCAGTTCTTC.

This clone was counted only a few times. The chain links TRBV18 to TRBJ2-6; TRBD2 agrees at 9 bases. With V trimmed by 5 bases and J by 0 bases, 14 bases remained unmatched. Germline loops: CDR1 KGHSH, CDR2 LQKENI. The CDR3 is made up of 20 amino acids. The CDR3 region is CASSALSAGGRASGANVLTF. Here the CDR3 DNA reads TGTGCCAGCTCAGCACTCTCCGCGGGCGGGAGGGCCTCTGGGGCCAACGTCCTGACTTTC.

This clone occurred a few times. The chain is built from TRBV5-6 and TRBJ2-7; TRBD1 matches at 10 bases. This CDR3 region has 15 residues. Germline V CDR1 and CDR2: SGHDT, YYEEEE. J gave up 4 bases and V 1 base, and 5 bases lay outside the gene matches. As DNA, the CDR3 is TGTGCCAGCAGCTTGATGAGACAGGGGGCGTACGAGCAGTACTTC. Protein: CASSLMRQGAYEQYF.

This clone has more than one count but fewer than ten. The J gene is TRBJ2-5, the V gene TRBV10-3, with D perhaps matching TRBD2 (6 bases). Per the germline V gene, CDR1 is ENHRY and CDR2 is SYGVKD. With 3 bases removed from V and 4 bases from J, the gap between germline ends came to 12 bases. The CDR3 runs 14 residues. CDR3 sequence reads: CAISEGPRGETQYF. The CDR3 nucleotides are TGTGCCATCAGTGAAGGACCGCGGGGAGAGACCCAGTACTTC.

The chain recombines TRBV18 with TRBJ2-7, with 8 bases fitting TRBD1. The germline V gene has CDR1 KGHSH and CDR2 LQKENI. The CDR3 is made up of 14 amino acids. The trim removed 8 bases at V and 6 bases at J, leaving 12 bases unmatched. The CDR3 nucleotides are TGTGCCAGCGCGGACCGTGGGACAGGTTTCGAGCAGTACTTC. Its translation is CASADRGTGFEQYF.

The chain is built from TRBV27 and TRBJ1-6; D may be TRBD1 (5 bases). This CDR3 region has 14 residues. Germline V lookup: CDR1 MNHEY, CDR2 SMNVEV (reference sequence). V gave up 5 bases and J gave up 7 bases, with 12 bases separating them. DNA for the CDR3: TGTGCCAGCAGTCGCCAGGGTGTAAATTCACCCCTCCACTTT. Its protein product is CASSRQGVNSPLHF.